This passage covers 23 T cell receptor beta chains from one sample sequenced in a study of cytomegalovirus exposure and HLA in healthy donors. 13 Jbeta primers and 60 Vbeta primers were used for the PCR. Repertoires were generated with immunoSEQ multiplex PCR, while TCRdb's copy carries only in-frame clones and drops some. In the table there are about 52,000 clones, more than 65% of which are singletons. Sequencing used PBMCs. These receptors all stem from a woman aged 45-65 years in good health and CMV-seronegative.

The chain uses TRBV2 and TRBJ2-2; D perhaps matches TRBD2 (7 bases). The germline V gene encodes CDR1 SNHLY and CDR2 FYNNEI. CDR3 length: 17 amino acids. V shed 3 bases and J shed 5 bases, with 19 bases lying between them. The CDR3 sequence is CASSDVVGRGLTGELFF. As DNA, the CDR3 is TGTGCCAGCAGTGATGTGGTCGGCAGGGGACTAACCGGGGAGCTGTTTTTT.

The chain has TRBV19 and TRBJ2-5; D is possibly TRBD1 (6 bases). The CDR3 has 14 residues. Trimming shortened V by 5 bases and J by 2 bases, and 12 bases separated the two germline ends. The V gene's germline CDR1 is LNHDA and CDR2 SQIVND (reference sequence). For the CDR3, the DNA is TGTGCCAGTAGTGGAACAGGGAATCAAGAGACCCAGTACTTC. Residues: CASSGTGNQETQYF.

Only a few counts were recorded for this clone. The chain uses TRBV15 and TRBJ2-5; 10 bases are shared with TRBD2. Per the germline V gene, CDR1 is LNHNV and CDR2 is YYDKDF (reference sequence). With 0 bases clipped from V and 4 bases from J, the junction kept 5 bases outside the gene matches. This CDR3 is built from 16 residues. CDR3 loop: CATSRDGAGGRETQYF. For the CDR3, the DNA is TGTGCCACCAGCAGAGATGGAGCGGGGGGGCGAGAGACCCAGTACTTC.

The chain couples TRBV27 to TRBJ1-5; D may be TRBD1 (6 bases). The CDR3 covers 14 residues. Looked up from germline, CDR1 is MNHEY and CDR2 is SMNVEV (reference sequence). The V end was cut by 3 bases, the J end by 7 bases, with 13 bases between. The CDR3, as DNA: TGTGCCAGCAGTTTGTTCGGGACACAGCAGCCCCAGCATTTT. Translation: CASSLFGTQQPQHF.

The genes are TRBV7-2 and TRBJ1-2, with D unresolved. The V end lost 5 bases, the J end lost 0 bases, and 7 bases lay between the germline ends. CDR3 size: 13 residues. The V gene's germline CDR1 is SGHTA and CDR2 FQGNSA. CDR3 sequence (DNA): TGTGCCAGCAGCACCTATTCTAACTATGGCTACACCTTC. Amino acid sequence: CASSTYSNYGYTF.

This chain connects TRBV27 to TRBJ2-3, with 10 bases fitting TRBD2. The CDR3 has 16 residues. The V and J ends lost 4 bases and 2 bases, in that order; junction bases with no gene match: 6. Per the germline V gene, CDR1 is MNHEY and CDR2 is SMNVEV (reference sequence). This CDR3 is CASSSQGLAHTDTQYF. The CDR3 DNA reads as TGTGCCAGCAGTTCTCAGGGACTAGCGCACACAGATACGCAGTATTTT.

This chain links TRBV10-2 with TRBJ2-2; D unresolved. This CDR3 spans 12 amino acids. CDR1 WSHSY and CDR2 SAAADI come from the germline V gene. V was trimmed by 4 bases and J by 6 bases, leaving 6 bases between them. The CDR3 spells CASSGTAGELFF. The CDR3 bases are TGCGCCAGCAGTGGAACGGCCGGGGAGCTGTTTTTT.

CDR3 in amino acids: CASSYATGVGYGYTF. Here the CDR3 DNA reads TGTGCCAGCAGTTACGCCACAGGGGTAGGCTATGGCTACACCTTC. The gene calls are TRBV6-5 and TRBJ1-2; the match to TRBD1 covers 7 bases. The CDR3 spans 15 residues. V lost 2 bases to trimming and J lost 4 bases; unmatched junction nucleotides: 7. The V gene's germline CDR1 is MNHEY and CDR2 SVGAGI.

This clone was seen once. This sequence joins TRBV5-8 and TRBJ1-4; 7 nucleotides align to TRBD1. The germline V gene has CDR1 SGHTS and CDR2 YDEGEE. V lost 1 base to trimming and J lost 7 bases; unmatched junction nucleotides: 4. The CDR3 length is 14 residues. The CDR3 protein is CASSLWQGGEKLFF. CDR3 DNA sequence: TGTGCCAGCAGCTTGTGGCAGGGGGGTGAAAAACTGTTTTTT.

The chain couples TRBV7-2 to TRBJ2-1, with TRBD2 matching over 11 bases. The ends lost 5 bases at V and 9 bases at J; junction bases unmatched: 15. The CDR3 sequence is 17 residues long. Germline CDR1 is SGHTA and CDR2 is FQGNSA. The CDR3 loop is CASSRLSGTSGGVEQFF. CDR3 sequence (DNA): TGTGCCAGCAGCCGACTTTCCGGGACTAGCGGTGGGGTTGAGCAGTTCTTC.

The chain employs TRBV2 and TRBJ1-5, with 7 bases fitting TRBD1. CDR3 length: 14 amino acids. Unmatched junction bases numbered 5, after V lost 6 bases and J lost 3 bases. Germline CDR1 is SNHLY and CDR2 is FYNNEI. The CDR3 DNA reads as TGTGCCAGCAGGGGGGACAGTAACAATCAGCCCCAGCATTTT. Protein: CASRGDSNNQPQHF.

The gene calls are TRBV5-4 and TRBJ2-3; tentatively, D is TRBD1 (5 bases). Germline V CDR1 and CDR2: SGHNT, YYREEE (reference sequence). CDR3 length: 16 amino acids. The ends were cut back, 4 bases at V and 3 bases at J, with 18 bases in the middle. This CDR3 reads CASSLGPTVLTDTQYF. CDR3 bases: TGTGCCAGCAGCCTGGGGCCGACAGTCCTGACAGATACGCAGTATTTT.

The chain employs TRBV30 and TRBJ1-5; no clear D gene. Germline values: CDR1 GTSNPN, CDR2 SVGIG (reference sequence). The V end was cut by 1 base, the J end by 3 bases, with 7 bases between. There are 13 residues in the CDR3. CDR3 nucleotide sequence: TGTGCCTGGAGTGGGGCAGACAATCAGCCCCAGCATTTT. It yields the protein CAWSGADNQPQHF.

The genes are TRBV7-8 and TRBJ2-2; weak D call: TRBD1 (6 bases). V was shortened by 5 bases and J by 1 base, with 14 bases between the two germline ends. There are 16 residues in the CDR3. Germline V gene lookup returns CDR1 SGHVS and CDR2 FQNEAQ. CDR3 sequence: CASSLLRGKNTGELFF. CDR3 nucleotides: TGTGCCAGCAGCCTTCTGAGGGGGAAGAACACCGGGGAGCTGTTTTTT.

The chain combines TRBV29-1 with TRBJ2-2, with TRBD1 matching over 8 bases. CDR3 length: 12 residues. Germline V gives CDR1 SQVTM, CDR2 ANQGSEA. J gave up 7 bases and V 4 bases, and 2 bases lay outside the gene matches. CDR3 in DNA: TGCAGCGTTGGACAGGGGCACGGGGAGCTGTTTTTT. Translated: CSVGQGHGELFF.

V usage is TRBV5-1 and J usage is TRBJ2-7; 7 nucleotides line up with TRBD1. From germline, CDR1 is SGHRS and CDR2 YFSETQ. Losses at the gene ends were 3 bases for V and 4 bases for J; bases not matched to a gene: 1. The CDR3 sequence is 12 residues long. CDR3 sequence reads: CASSSTGYEQYF. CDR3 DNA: TGCGCCAGCAGCTCGACAGGGTACGAGCAGTACTTC. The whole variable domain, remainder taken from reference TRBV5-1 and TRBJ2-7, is KAGVTQTPRYLIKTRGQQVTLSCSPISGHRSVSWYQQTPGQGLQFLFEYFSETQRNKGNFPGRFSGRQFSNSRSEMNVSTLELGDSALYLCASSSTGYEQYFGPGTRLTVT.

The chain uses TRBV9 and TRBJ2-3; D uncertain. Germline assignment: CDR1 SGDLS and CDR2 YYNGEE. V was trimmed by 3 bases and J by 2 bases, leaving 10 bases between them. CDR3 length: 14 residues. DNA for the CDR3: TGTGCCAGCAGCGCGCATGACACCACAGATACGCAGTATTTT. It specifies CASSAHDTTDTQYF.

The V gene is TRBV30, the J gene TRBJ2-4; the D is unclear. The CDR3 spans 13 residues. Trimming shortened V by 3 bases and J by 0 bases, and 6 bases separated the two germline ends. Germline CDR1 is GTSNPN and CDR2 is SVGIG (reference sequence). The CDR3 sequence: CAWSSGAKNIQYF. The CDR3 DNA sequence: TGTGCCTGGAGCTCGGGAGCCAAAAACATTCAGTACTTC.

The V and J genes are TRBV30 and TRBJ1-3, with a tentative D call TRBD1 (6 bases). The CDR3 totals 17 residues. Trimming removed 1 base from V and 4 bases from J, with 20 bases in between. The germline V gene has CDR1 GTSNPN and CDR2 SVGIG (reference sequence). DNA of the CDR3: TGTGCCTGGAGTGATCTGGGACAAGGTGTGAGGGGAAACACCATATATTTT. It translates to CAWSDLGQGVRGNTIYF.

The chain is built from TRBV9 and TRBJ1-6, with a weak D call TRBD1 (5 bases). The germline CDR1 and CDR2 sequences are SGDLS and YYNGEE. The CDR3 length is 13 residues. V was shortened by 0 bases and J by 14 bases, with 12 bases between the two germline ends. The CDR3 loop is CASSVGQGRTLHF. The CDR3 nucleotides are TGTGCCAGCAGCGTAGGTCAGGGCCGAACCCTCCACTTT. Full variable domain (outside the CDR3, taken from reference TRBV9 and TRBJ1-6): DSGVTQTPKHLITATGQRVTLRCSPRSGDLSVYWYQQSLDQGLQFLIQYYNGEERAKGNILERFSAQQFPDLHSELNLSSLELGDSALYFCASSVGQGRTLHFGNGTRLTVT.

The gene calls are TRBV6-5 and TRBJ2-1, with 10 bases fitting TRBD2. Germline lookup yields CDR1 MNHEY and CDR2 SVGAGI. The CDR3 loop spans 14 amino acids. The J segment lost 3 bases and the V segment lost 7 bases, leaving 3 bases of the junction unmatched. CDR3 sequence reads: CASTGTSDYNEQFF. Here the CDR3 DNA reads TGTGCCAGCACCGGGACTAGCGACTACAATGAGCAGTTCTTC.

CDR3 bases: TGCGCCAGCAGCCGAGGGGAGGCCGTGAACACTGAAGCTTTCTTT. Translation: CASSRGEAVNTEAFF. The V gene is TRBV4-1, the J gene TRBJ1-1, with a weak D call TRBD1 (5 bases). Germline CDR1 reads MGHRA; CDR2 reads YSYEKL. V gave up 4 bases and J gave up 0 bases, with 12 bases separating them. This CDR3 contains 15 residues.

This CDR3 is CASSLDRGAEAFF. The CDR3, as DNA: TGTGCCAGCAGCTTAGATAGGGGCGCTGAAGCTTTCTTT. The genes are TRBV7-6 and TRBJ1-1; D is perhaps TRBD1 (5 bases). Between the trimmed V and J ends, which lost 1 base and 6 bases, there was a span of 9 bases. The length of the CDR3 is 13 residues. CDR1 is SGHVS, CDR2 FNYEAQ, per germline.